Below are 9 T cell receptor beta chains sequenced from a single sample in a study of T cells after yellow fever vaccination (dated by TCRdb to about 2019). Libraries were prepared through 5' RACE. The listed sequencing device is Illumina NovaSeq 6000. TCRdb took the public reads, trimmed them with fastp at Q25, ran MiXCR for clone calling and kept in-frame beta chains. Entries are consolidated by CDR3 protein sequence, retaining the most common genes and DNA. The table for this sample lists 100,000 to 150,000 distinct CDR3 sequences; 8.9% of them were counted only once. The ten most abundant clones make up about two fifths of the sample. The treatment or condition label, as the study defines it: live attenuated yellow fever vaccine strain. Sequences were derived from CD8+ T cells sorted from PBMCs, sampled on the day of the yellow fever booster vaccination. The receptors originated from a man aged 18 to 30 who received the YFV17D yellow fever vaccine.

This clonotype came up a few times. The chain employs TRBV13 and TRBJ2-7; 8 bases map to TRBD1. The CDR3 has 14 residues. Looked up from germline, CDR1 is PRHDT and CDR2 is FYEKMQ (reference sequence). With V trimmed by 0 bases and J by 5 bases, 3 bases remained unmatched. The CDR3 sequence: CASSLGDRAHEQYV. The CDR3 region has the DNA TGTGCCAGCAGCTTAGGGGACAGGGCCCACGAGCAGTACGTC.

The sample holds a few counts of this clonotype. The chain links TRBV28 to TRBJ2-7; unclear D gene. V was shortened by 8 bases and J by 4 bases, with 15 bases between the two germline ends. This CDR3 has 13 residues. CDR1 and CDR2 from the germline V gene are MDHEN and SYDVKM. CDR3 amino acids: CASAFNPSYEQYF. CDR3 coding DNA: TGTGCCAGCGCTTTTAACCCCTCGTACGAGCAGTACTTC.

To note about this clonotype: At one end the junction does not follow the germline gene, possibly because of a read error. The chain recombines TRBV4-3 with TRBJ1-5, with a tentative D call TRBD1 (5 bases). The CDR3 covers 15 residues. Germline V CDR1 and CDR2: LGHNA, YSLEER. The CDR3 coding sequence is TGCGCCAGCAGCCAAGATCCGGGGACCAATCCGCCCCAGCATTTT. It yields the protein CASSQDPGTNPPQHF.

The chain links TRBV27 to TRBJ2-7; 9 bases are shared with TRBD1. CDR1 is MNHEY and CDR2 is SMNVEV in the germline V gene (reference sequence). There are 13 residues in the CDR3. V dropped 6 bases and J dropped 3; count of bases not matched to a gene: 3. In DNA, the CDR3 is TGTGCCAGCAGGGGGGGACAGGGCTACGAGCAGTACTTC. Protein sequence: CASRGGQGYEQYF.

This clonotype has more than one count but fewer than ten. The chain employs TRBV24-1 and TRBJ2-7, with TRBD1 matching over 7 bases. Germline values: CDR1 KGHDR, CDR2 SFDVKD. CDR3 length equals 16 residues. J was trimmed by 0 bases and V by 3 bases; bases with no gene match: 7. CDR3 loop: CATSDRTGLSSYEQYV. The CDR3 DNA reads as TGTGCCACCAGTGATCGGACAGGATTGAGCTCCTACGAGCAGTACGTC.

This clonotype appeared a few times. The rearrangement uses TRBV29-1 and TRBJ2-7; the D is unclear. The CDR3 is 13 residues long. Germline V gene data show CDR1 as SQVTM and CDR2 as ANQGSEA. V dropped 4 bases and J dropped 1 base, with 11 bases sitting between them. The DNA for the CDR3 is TGCAGCGTTGTGGTAGCTGATTCCTACGAGCAGTACTTC. The encoded protein is CSVVVADSYEQYF.

The rearrangement uses TRBV6-2 or TRBV6-3 and TRBJ1-5, with a possible D match to TRBD1 (5 bases). CDR3 size: 13 residues. Trimming removed 5 bases at V and 4 bases at J, with 9 bases between. Germline V gene data show CDR1 as MNHEY and CDR2 as SVGEGT. As DNA, the CDR3 is TGTGCCAGCAGTACGGGGGAGAATCAGCCCCAGCATTTT. Translation: CASSTGENQPQHF.

V is TRBV10-3 and J is TRBJ2-7; 7 nucleotides agree with TRBD1. V gave up 9 bases and J gave up 2 bases; unmatched junction bases: 4. The V gene's germline CDR1 is ENHRY and CDR2 SYGVKD. This CDR3 has 12 amino acids. The chain's CDR3 is CAMGTETYEQYF. The CDR3 bases are TGTGCCATGGGGACAGAAACCTACGAGCAGTACTTC.

The genes are TRBV28 and TRBJ1-6, with a weak D call TRBD1 (5 bases). Trimming shortened V by 4 bases and J by 10 bases, and 14 bases separated the two germline ends. CDR1 is MDHEN and CDR2 is SYDVKM in the germline V gene. The CDR3 contains 14 residues. The CDR3 region has the DNA TGTGCCAGCAGTTCGGTTTGGGGGGGATCACCCCTCCACTTT. Translated: CASSSVWGGSPLHF.